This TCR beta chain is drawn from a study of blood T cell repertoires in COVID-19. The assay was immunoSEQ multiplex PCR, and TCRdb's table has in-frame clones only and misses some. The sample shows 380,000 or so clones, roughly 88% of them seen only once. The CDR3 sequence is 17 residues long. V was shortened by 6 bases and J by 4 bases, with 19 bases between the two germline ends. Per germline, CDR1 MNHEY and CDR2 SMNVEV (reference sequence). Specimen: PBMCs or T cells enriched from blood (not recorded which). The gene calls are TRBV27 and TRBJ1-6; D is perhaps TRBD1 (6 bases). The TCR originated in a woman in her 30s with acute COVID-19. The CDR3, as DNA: TGTGCCAGCAGGATGGACAGAACTAATACATATAATTCACCCCTCCACTTT. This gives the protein CASRMDRTNTYNSPLHF.